This T cell receptor (beta chain) comes out of a study of beta chain features in type 1 diabetes. General study results and limits: Insertion counts at VDJ junctions were lower in type 1 diabetes patients, who also showed more deletions there.

The whole isolated RNA underwent reverse transcription, so sequencing captured expressed TCRB transcripts. Using immunoSEQ multiplex PCR, the repertoire was profiled, and TCRdb retains in-frame clones only, with some absent. The sample contains 250,000 to 400,000 clones, roughly 15% of which appear only once. This CDR3 region has 17 residues. Trimming at V came to 1 base and at J to 4 bases, leaving 4 bases not matched to a gene. Germline V gene data show CDR1 as LNHNV and CDR2 as YYDKDF (reference sequence). Notes on this clone: Its antigen is unknown.

Sampling consisted of one heparinised blood draw per donor, averaging around 110 mL. Staining for CD45RO/CCR7/CD25/CD127/CD95/CD27 allowed sorting of CD4+ naive, central memory, regulatory and stem cell-like memory cells. The receptor's source is a young man in good health. Sequencing was done on a sample of central memory CD4+ T cells from blood. This rearrangement joins TRBV15 to TRBJ2-1; 13 bases are a match to TRBD2. Here the CDR3 DNA reads TGTGCCACCAGCAGAGGCCCACTAGCGGGGGGGTACAATGAGCAGTTCTTC. Translating gives CATSRGPLAGGYNEQFF.